The 31 T cell receptor beta chains reported below all come from one sample, sequenced in a study of T cells in Graves' hyperthyroidism and ophthalmopathy. Amplification yielded TCR beta CDR3 regions, with RNA transcripts as the source. The TCR CDR3 first-round RT-PCR relied on the HTBI primer set. In TCRdb, the multiplex PCR reads were re-called with MiXCR into one record per CDR3 protein. The sample contains roughly 360,000 distinct CDR3 sequences, approximately 15% of which appear only once. The sample comprised blood. The receptors here all came from a man aged 25-45 years with Graves' hyperthyroidism that later progressed to Graves' ophthalmopathy.

This clonotype was counted between two and nine times. Written as DNA, the CDR3 is TGTGCCAGCAGGGCTCCCGGACAGGGTTTACCCCTCCACTTT. Protein: CASRAPGQGLPLHF. The chain recombines TRBV6-1 with TRBJ1-6; 8 nucleotides line up with TRBD1. The germline CDR1 and CDR2 sequences are MNHNS and SASEGT. The CDR3 extends over 14 amino acids. With 6 bases clipped from V and 12 bases from J, the junction kept 10 bases outside the gene matches.

This clonotype was seen repeatedly, ten times or more. The genes are TRBV20-1 and TRBJ1-5; D perhaps matches TRBD1 (6 bases). The ends were cut back, 5 bases at V and 5 bases at J, with 25 bases in the middle. This CDR3 has 17 amino acids. Per germline, CDR1 DFQATT and CDR2 SNEGSKA (reference sequence). The CDR3 loop is CSAAPLWAGDGYQPQHF. CDR3 nucleotide sequence: TGCAGTGCTGCCCCTCTTTGGGCAGGGGATGGCTATCAGCCCCAGCATTTT.

This clonotype occurred a few times. The chain has TRBV5-6 and TRBJ2-7, with a possible D match to TRBD1 (8 bases). The V end was cut by 8 bases, the J end by 6 bases, with 18 bases between. The germline V gene encodes CDR1 SGHDT and CDR2 YYEEEE. This CDR3 comprises 13 residues. The CDR3 spells CASSTDREGEQYF. The DNA of the CDR3 is TGTGCCAGTTCAACGGACAGGGAGGGCGAGCAGTACTTC.

There are many counts of this clonotype. The chain links TRBV29-1 to TRBJ1-1; D may be TRBD1 (5 bases). The CDR3 runs 13 residues. Trimming stripped 4 bases from V and 1 base from J, with 10 bases between. Germline V gene lookup returns CDR1 SQVTM and CDR2 ANQGSEA. The CDR3 nucleotides are TGCAGCGTTGCAGCAGGACAGAACACTGAAGCTTTCTTT. This translates into CSVAAGQNTEAFF.

The chain uses TRBV7-9 and TRBJ1-3; D ambiguous. The ends were cut back, 5 bases at V and 0 bases at J, with 20 bases in the middle. The CDR3 extends over 18 amino acids. From germline, CDR1 is SEHNR and CDR2 FQNEAQ (reference sequence). The chain's CDR3 is CASSGQPRWPYSGNTIYF. CDR3 in DNA: TGTGCCAGCAGCGGCCAACCCCGCTGGCCGTACTCTGGAAACACCATATATTTT.

V usage is TRBV4-1 and J usage is TRBJ2-3; the D gene is possibly TRBD2 (6 bases). The CDR3 is made up of 14 amino acids. Germline CDR1 is MGHRA and CDR2 is YSYEKL. The V end was cut by 4 bases, the J end by 2 bases, with 10 bases between. This CDR3 reads CASSRPGDTDTQYF. DNA of the CDR3: TGCGCCAGCAGCCGCCCGGGGGACACAGATACGCAGTATTTT.

This clonotype has more than one count but fewer than ten. The chain carries TRBV2 and TRBJ1-2; D gene ambiguous. Germline values: CDR1 SNHLY, CDR2 FYNNEI. This CDR3 has 15 residues. V dropped 8 bases and J dropped 8 bases, with 24 bases sitting between them. The CDR3 DNA follows: TGTGCCAGCCGAGAGGGAGCATCGGTAATTATGGGCTACACCTTC. Protein: CASREGASVIMGYTF.

This clonotype was detected only a few times. V usage is TRBV30 and J usage is TRBJ2-5; D unclear. Per the germline V gene, CDR1 is GTSNPN and CDR2 is SVGIG (reference sequence). The V end was cut by 1 base, the J end by 3 bases, with 9 bases between. This CDR3 comprises 13 residues. The CDR3 loop reads CAWSEFSEETQYF. CDR3 coding DNA: TGTGCCTGGAGTGAATTTTCTGAAGAGACCCAGTACTTC.

There are many counts of this clonotype. The chain uses TRBV6-1 and TRBJ2-2; maybe TRBD1 (6 bases). The CDR3 runs to 17 residues. V was trimmed by 0 bases and J by 2 bases, leaving 13 bases between them. Germline V gene data show CDR1 as MNHNS and CDR2 as SASEGT. The CDR3 nucleotides are TGTGCCAGCAGTGAAGCGCCGAACAGGGATAACACCGGGGAGCTGTTTTTT. Its translation is CASSEAPNRDNTGELFF.

This clonotype was observed at least ten times. The rearrangement joins TRBV27 to TRBJ2-3, with D perhaps assigned TRBD1 or TRBD2 (6 bases each). The length of the CDR3 is 15 residues. Trimming took 4 bases from V and 10 from J, leaving 21 bases between them. Per the germline V gene, CDR1 is MNHEY and CDR2 is SMNVEV (reference sequence). This chain's CDR3 is CASSSLGGPRGAQYF. CDR3 coding DNA: TGTGCCAGCAGTTCCTTGGGGGGCCCACGCGGGGCGCAGTATTTT.

This clonotype has only a few counts. The chain links TRBV2 to TRBJ1-6, with TRBD1 matching 7 bases. Trimming at V came to 3 bases and at J to 9 bases, leaving 8 bases not matched to a gene. The CDR3 extends over 15 amino acids. The germline V gene encodes CDR1 SNHLY and CDR2 FYNNEI. The CDR3: CASSDLTGAGSPLHF. In nucleotides, the CDR3 is TGTGCCAGCAGTGACCTTACAGGGGCTGGTTCACCCCTCCACTTT. The complete variable domain, with remaining parts taken from reference TRBV2 and TRBJ1-6, reads EPEVTQTPSHQVTQMGQEVILRCVPISNHLYFYWYRQILGQKVEFLVSFYNNEISEKSEIFDDQFSVERPDGSNFTLKIRSTKLEDSAMYFCASSDLTGAGSPLHFGNGTRLTVT.

This clonotype was detected ten times or more. This rearrangement joins TRBV5-1 to TRBJ1-2, with D possibly matching TRBD1 (5 bases). The V gene lost 6 bases and the J gene lost 0 bases, with 15 bases spanning the gap. The CDR3 is 15 amino acids. Germline CDR1 and CDR2: SGHRS and YFSETQ. The CDR3 reads CASNSGPYSNYGYTF. The CDR3 bases are TGCGCCAGCAATTCAGGGCCTTACTCTAACTATGGCTACACCTTC.

This clonotype was counted ten times or more. DNA for the CDR3: TGTGCCAGCAGACCCCTCCGGGACCTTAATTCACCCCTCCACTTT. It encodes CASRPLRDLNSPLHF. The V gene is TRBV27, the J gene TRBJ1-6, with D possibly TRBD1 on 5 matching bases. Germline loops: CDR1 MNHEY, CDR2 SMNVEV (reference sequence). This CDR3 is 15 amino acids long. V was cut by 6 bases and J by 6 bases, with 15 bases left in between.

This clonotype has more than one count but fewer than ten. The genes are TRBV28 and TRBJ1-2, with 9 positions matching TRBD1. CDR1 MDHEN and CDR2 SYDVKM come from the germline V gene. This CDR3 is built from 13 residues. The V and J ends lost 5 bases and 8 bases, in that order; junction bases with no gene match: 6. For the CDR3, the DNA is TGTGCCAGCAGTCCCCGGACAGGGGCCGGCTACACCTTC. This codes for CASSPRTGAGYTF.

This chain uses TRBV3-1 with TRBJ2-5, with 14 bases fitting TRBD2. The length of the CDR3 is 18 residues. V was clipped by 4 bases and J by 3 bases; unmatched bases: 10. Germline V lookup: CDR1 LGHDT, CDR2 YNNKEL (reference sequence). CDR3 sequence: CASSPGLAGGGSKETQYF. The DNA for the CDR3 is TGTGCCAGCAGCCCCGGACTAGCGGGGGGAGGTTCCAAAGAGACCCAGTACTTC.

This clonotype occurred a few times. The V and J genes are TRBV7-9 and TRBJ1-6, with 7 bases fitting TRBD1. Looked up from germline, CDR1 is SEHNR and CDR2 is FQNEAQ (reference sequence). The V and J ends lost 5 bases and 2 bases, in that order; junction bases with no gene match: 3. This CDR3 is 15 amino acids long. CDR3 sequence: CASSIGTAYNSPLHF. The CDR3 bases are TGTGCCAGCAGCATAGGGACAGCCTATAATTCACCCCTCCACTTT.

A word on this clonotype: A far larger clone is a single base away, which makes a read error likely. V and J are TRBV12-3 or TRBV12-4 and TRBJ1-1; D not resolved. This CDR3 is 14 amino acids long. Trimming pared 5 bases from V and 0 bases from J, leaving 10 bases between. The CDR3 DNA reads TGTGCCAGCAGTGTAGGAAGGTTGAACACTGAAGCTTTCTTT. As protein: CASSVGRLNTEAFF.

This clonotype was seen at least ten times. The chain employs TRBV20-1 and TRBJ2-1, with D unclear. V lost 4 bases and J lost 5, with 9 bases in between. CDR1 DFQATT and CDR2 SNEGSKA come from the germline V gene (reference sequence). CDR3 length: 12 residues. Here the CDR3 DNA reads TGCAGTGCTATACCCTGGAACAATGAGCAGTTCTTC. This sequence encodes CSAIPWNNEQFF.

The table lists this clonotype with many counts. V and J are TRBV7-9 and TRBJ2-2, with D tentatively TRBD1 or TRBD2 (6 bases each). Trimming removed 3 bases from V and 0 bases from J, with 11 bases in between. CDR3 length equals 16 residues. Per germline, CDR1 SEHNR and CDR2 FQNEAQ (reference sequence). The CDR3 coding sequence is TGTGCCAGCAGCTTGAGGGGGGTTCCGAACACCGGGGAGCTGTTTTTT. Amino acids: CASSLRGVPNTGELFF.

Many counts were recorded for this clonotype. CDR3 bases: TGCGCCAGCAGCTCCGGGACAGGGGGCTGGATGACTGAAGCTTTCTTT. The encoded protein is CASSSGTGGWMTEAFF. J is TRBJ1-1 and V is TRBV5-1; TRBD1 agrees at 12 bases. V lost 3 bases, J lost 5 bases, and 8 bases stayed unmatched. The germline V gene has CDR1 SGHRS and CDR2 YFSETQ. CDR3 size: 16 residues.

This clonotype was seen at least ten times. The chain carries TRBV24-1 and TRBJ1-4; D unresolved. CDR1 and CDR2 from the germline V gene are KGHDR and SFDVKD. The CDR3 is 14 amino acids. The germline V and J ends were trimmed by 8 bases and 8 bases, with 17 bases remaining between them. The CDR3 loop reads CATTSGPPREKLFF. In nucleotides, the CDR3 is TGTGCCACCACCAGCGGGCCACCTCGAGAAAAACTGTTTTTT.

This clonotype was recorded a few times. The V call is TRBV4-1, the J call TRBJ2-5, with a weak D call TRBD2 (5 bases). The CDR3 contains 13 residues. Germline lookup yields CDR1 MGHRA and CDR2 YSYEKL. Trimming pared 4 bases from V and 3 bases from J, leaving 9 bases between. The CDR3 loop reads CASSRRLEETQYF. The CDR3 bases are TGCGCCAGCAGCCGGAGGCTTGAAGAGACCCAGTACTTC.

This clonotype came up a few times. The chain recombines TRBV10-2 with TRBJ2-7; 9 nucleotides match TRBD2. The trim removed 4 bases at V and 1 base at J, leaving 11 bases unmatched. The CDR3 is 17 residues long. The germline V gene has CDR1 WSHSY and CDR2 SAAADI. The CDR3 nucleotides are TGCGCCAGCAGTGGGGGTATAGCGGGGGCCCAGTCCTACGAGCAGTACTTC. Its protein is CASSGGIAGAQSYEQYF.

This clonotype was seen ten or more times. V and J are TRBV11-2 and TRBJ1-5, with D tentatively TRBD1 (5 bases). The CDR3 length is 15 residues. CDR1 and CDR2 (germline): SGHAT, FQNNGV. Trimming took 5 bases from V and 2 from J, leaving 13 bases between them. The DNA of the CDR3 is TGTGCCAGCAGCCTCAAGGGGCTTGGCAATCAGCCCCAGCATTTT. The encoded protein is CASSLKGLGNQPQHF.

This clonotype was seen many times. V is TRBV28 and J is TRBJ1-5; 7 positions agree with TRBD1. Germline trimming cut 7 bases from V and 5 bases from J; bases unmatched to any gene: 14. The germline CDR1 and CDR2 sequences are MDHEN and SYDVKM. This CDR3 is built from 16 residues. CDR3 bases: TGTGCCAGCAATGCCTACGGGACAGAGATCCATCAGCCCCAGCATTTT. It is translated as CASNAYGTEIHQPQHF.

This clonotype was counted ten times or more. This chain joins TRBV11-2 and TRBJ2-5, with a tentative D call TRBD1 (5 bases). This CDR3 is built from 13 residues. The V end lost 0 bases, the J end lost 3 bases, and 5 bases lay between the germline ends. Germline V gives CDR1 SGHAT, CDR2 FQNNGV. CDR3 residues: CASSLDREETQYF. CDR3 nucleotide sequence: TGTGCCAGCAGCTTAGACAGGGAAGAGACCCAGTACTTC.

Ten or more counts support this clonotype. The rearrangement links TRBV6-1 to TRBJ2-2; D possibly uses TRBD1 or TRBD2 (6 bases each). Germline V gives CDR1 MNHNS, CDR2 SASEGT. Trimming left V 6 bases short and J 6 bases short, with 11 bases between. The CDR3 contains 13 residues. CDR3 DNA: TGTGCCAGCAGCCACAGGGAGGCCGGGGAGCTGTTTTTT. It translates to CASSHREAGELFF.

This chain connects TRBV7-9 to TRBJ1-4; TRBD1 aligns across 8 bases. Trimming took 6 bases from V and 6 from J; bases not matched to a gene: 6. Germline-derived CDR1 and CDR2 are SEHNR and FQNEAQ (reference sequence). The CDR3 is 14 residues long. The CDR3 loop reads CASRTGQGYEKLFF. The CDR3 region has the DNA TGTGCCAGCAGAACCGGACAGGGCTATGAAAAACTGTTTTTT.

This clonotype was detected many times. The CDR3 spells CASRPSGASYEQYF. Here the CDR3 DNA reads TGTGCCAGCAGACCAAGTGGGGCTTCCTACGAGCAGTACTTC. The gene calls are TRBV7-2 and TRBJ2-7; D is possibly TRBD1 (5 bases). CDR1 and CDR2 from the germline V gene are SGHTA and FQGNSA. The CDR3 is 14 residues long. V was trimmed by 6 bases and J by 1 base, leaving 13 bases between them. Drawing the rest from reference TRBV7-2 and TRBJ2-7, the complete variable domain is GAGVSQSPSNKVTEKGKDVELRCDPISGHTALYWYRQSLGQGLEFLIYFQGNSAPDKSGLPSDRFSAERTGGSVSTLTIQRTQQEDSAVYLCASRPSGASYEQYFGPGTRLTVT.

The chain couples TRBV27 to TRBJ2-7, with 7 bases aligning to TRBD2. J was trimmed by 1 base and V by 1 base; bases with no gene match: 13. Germline-derived CDR1 and CDR2 are MNHEY and SMNVEV (reference sequence). The CDR3 extends over 18 amino acids. The CDR3 here is CASSLLMGGAGVSYEQYF. In DNA, the CDR3 is TGTGCCAGCAGTTTATTAATGGGGGGTGCGGGGGTATCCTACGAGCAGTACTTC.

This clonotype was detected many times. This chain uses TRBV24-1 with TRBJ2-3; D call uncertain. The CDR3 consists of 12 residues. CDR1 and CDR2 from the germline V gene are KGHDR and SFDVKD. The germline V and J ends were trimmed by 0 bases and 6 bases, with 3 bases remaining between them. The chain's CDR3 is CATSDLVDTQYF. In DNA form, the CDR3 reads TGTGCCACCAGTGATTTGGTCGATACGCAGTATTTT.